Listed below are T cell receptor beta chains from one sample, sequenced in a study of OX40 agonist ivuxolimab in advanced cancers. Using immunoSEQ multiplex PCR, the repertoire was profiled, and TCRdb retains in-frame clones only, with some absent. Altogether tens of thousands of clones are present, 75% to 90% being singletons, with the ten largest covering 16%. The material sequenced was CD4+ or CD8+ T cells sorted from blood, taken in a trial of the OX40 agonist ivuxolimab. The receptors derive from an adult with an advanced solid tumor such as melanoma, head and neck, liver or kidney cancer. The CDR3 runs from the conserved cysteine through the conserved F or W. A D gene is named only where the DNA matches it firmly. Not all rows give a size; the values are once, few, many and, for expanded clones, a class.

v_call	d_call	j_call	clone_size	cdr3_aa	cdr3_nt
TRBV7-2	.	TRBJ2-3	.	CASSLGGVARSVQYF	TGTGCCAGCAGCTTAGGTGGTGTGGCACGGAGCGTCCAGTATTTT
TRBV5-1	.	TRBJ2-3	.	CASSFSLSSTDTQYF	TGCGCCAGCAGCTTCTCTCTCTCTAGCACAGATACGCAGTATTTT
TRBV9	.	TRBJ2-7	.	CASSVEGYEQYF	TGTGCCAGCAGCGTAGAAGGCTACGAGCAGTACTTC
TRBV7-3	.	TRBJ1-5	.	CASSSPGVARQPQHF	TGTGCCAGCAGCTCCCCGGGCGTGGCGCGCCAGCCCCAGCATTTT
TRBV28	.	TRBJ2-5	once	CASSFTRVETQYF	TGTGCCAGCAGTTTCACCCGGGTTGAGACCCAGTACTTC
TRBV18	TRBD2	TRBJ2-2	.	CASSYVAGTNTGELFF	TGTGCCAGCTCATATGTAGCGGGGACTAACACCGGGGAGCTGTTTTTT
TRBV7-5	.	TRBJ2-7	.	CASSGSYEQYF	TGTGCCAGCAGCGGATCCTACGAGCAGTACTTC
TRBV21-1	.	TRBJ2-3	.	CASSKAPGLAGLFTDTQYF	TGTGCCAGCAGCAAAGCCCCGGGACTAGCGGGTTTATTCACAGATACGCAGTATTTT
TRBV7-9	.	TRBJ2-3	medium-sized	CASSSRGTESTDTQYF	TGTGCCAGCAGCTCCCGCGGGACGGAAAGCACAGATACGCAGTATTTT
TRBV9	TRBD2	TRBJ2-2	.	CASSGSGRAYTGELFF	TGTGCCAGCAGTGGTAGCGGGAGGGCCTACACCGGGGAGCTGTTTTTT
TRBV27	.	TRBJ2-5	once	CASSPTGPRETQYF	TGTGCCAGCAGTCCCACCGGGCCCAGGGAGACCCAGTACTTC
TRBV5-1	TRBD2	TRBJ2-5	.	CASSLRSSGRVQETQYF	TGCGCCAGCAGCTTGCGATCTAGCGGGAGGGTACAAGAGACCCAGTACTTC
TRBV27	.	TRBJ2-7	.	CASGGISYEQYF	TGTGCCAGCGGGGGGATCTCCTACGAGCAGTACTTC
TRBV14	.	TRBJ2-3	.	CATARVYTDTQYF	TGTGCCACCGCCAGGGTTTACACAGATACGCAGTATTTT
TRBV19	.	TRBJ2-6	.	CASSIGSGANVLTF	TGTGCCAGTAGTATCGGGTCTGGGGCCAACGTCCTGACTTTC
TRBV7-2	.	TRBJ1-2	.	CASSLVYGVHTF	TGTGCCAGCAGCTTAGTTTATGGGGTTCACACCTTC
TRBV10-2	.	TRBJ1-4	.	CASSDLGNEKLFF	TGCGCCAGCAGTGATTTGGGTAATGAAAAACTGTTTTTT
TRBV6-5	TRBD1	TRBJ2-7	.	CASKKGQGFDEQYF	TGTGCCAGCAAAAAGGGACAGGGGTTCGACGAGCAGTACTTC
TRBV18	TRBD1	TRBJ2-5	.	CASSPGQGKTQYF	TGTGCCAGCTCACCGGGACAGGGGAAGACCCAGTACTTC
TRBV9	.	TRBJ1-3	.	CASSVGPGSGNTIYF	TGTGCCAGCAGCGTAGGCCCGGGGTCTGGAAACACCATATATTTT
TRBV29-1	.	TRBJ2-4	.	CSVAQYWDRSSTAKNIQYF	TGCAGCGTTGCCCAGTACTGGGATCGGTCTTCTACGGCCAAAAACATTCAGTACTTC
TRBV4-2	.	TRBJ1-2	.	CASSSPEGEGYTF	TGTGCCAGCAGCTCCCCGGAGGGGGAAGGCTACACCTTC
TRBV6-6	.	TRBJ2-7	.	CASTAGYEQYF	TGTGCCAGTACAGCGGGCTACGAGCAGTACTTC
TRBV6-6	.	TRBJ1-3	.	CASSLGVAGNTIYF	TGTGCCAGCAGCCTAGGGGTAGCCGGAAACACCATATATTTT
TRBV19	.	TRBJ2-5	.	CASSRGGGRSQETQYF	TGTGCCAGTAGTAGAGGGGGCGGGAGGTCTCAAGAGACCCAGTACTTC
TRBV13	TRBD2	TRBJ2-5	.	CASSQRRTSGREETQYF	TGTGCCAGCAGTCAACGCCGAACTAGCGGGAGGGAAGAGACCCAGTACTTC
TRBV6-6	TRBD1	TRBJ2-7	.	CATTTGGRYEQYF	TGTGCCACCACGACAGGGGGCAGGTACGAGCAGTACTTC
TRBV7-9	TRBD1	TRBJ2-7	.	CASSRTGTGTYEQYF	TGTGCCAGCAGCCGTACCGGGACAGGGACCTACGAGCAGTACTTC
TRBV6-1	.	TRBJ1-4	.	CASRGDDSYEEKLFF	TGTGCCAGCAGAGGGGACGACTCTTACGAAGAAAAACTGTTTTTT
TRBV28	TRBD2	TRBJ2-2	few	CASSFGDYAGELFF	TGTGCCAGCAGTTTTGGGGACTATGCCGGGGAGCTGTTTTTT
TRBV7-8	TRBD2	TRBJ2-3	.	CASRSGRGTDTQYF	TGTGCCAGCAGAAGCGGGAGGGGCACAGATACGCAGTATTTT